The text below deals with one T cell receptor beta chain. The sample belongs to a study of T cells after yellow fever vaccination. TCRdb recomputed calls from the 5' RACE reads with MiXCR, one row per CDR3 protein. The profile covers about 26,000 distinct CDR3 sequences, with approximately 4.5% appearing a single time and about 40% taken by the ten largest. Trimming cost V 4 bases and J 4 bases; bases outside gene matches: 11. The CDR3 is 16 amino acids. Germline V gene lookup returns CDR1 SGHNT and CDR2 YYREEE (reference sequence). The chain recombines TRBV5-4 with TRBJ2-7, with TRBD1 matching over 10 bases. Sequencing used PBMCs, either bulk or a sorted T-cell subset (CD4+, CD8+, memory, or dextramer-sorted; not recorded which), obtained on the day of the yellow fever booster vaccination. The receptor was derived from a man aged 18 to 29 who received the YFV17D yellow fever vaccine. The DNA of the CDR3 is TGTGCCAGCAGCCGAGCCTCCGGGACAGGGGTATACGAGCAGTACTTC. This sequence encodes CASSRASGTGVYEQYF.